This TCR beta chain was captured by sequencing in a study of chemoradiotherapy in HPV16-positive cancers. On the study more broadly: A couple of HPV16-positive patients' cells yielded candidate HPV-specific clones and common motifs. Overall study results and limits: Non-HPV-specific T cells did not expand in tumors during treatment, whereas candidate HPV-specific clones and E7-related motifs did.

The method was immunoSEQ multiplex PCR; TCRdb's version includes in-frame clones alone and lacks a portion of them. This table has tens of thousands of clones, roughly 92% appearing once. Remarks on this clone: Its antigen is unidentified.

The source is a human donor with HPV-associated anogenital cancer. The sample was blood, taken from a patient who underwent chemoradiotherapy.

CDR3 coding DNA: TGTGCCAGCAGCTGGGTGGGAGCGAACACTGAAGCTTTCTTT. Its protein is CASSWVGANTEAFF. The chain has TRBV5-4 and TRBJ1-1; D gene ambiguous. The CDR3 runs 14 residues. The V end lost 3 bases, the J end lost 1 base, and 10 bases lay between the germline ends. Per the germline V gene, CDR1 is SGHNT and CDR2 is YYREEE (reference sequence).